The present T cell receptor (beta chain) was sequenced within a study of blood T cell repertoires in COVID-19. About the study: Samples came from the United States, Italy and Spain, spanning acute and convalescent COVID-19.

Germline V gene data show CDR1 as LNHNV and CDR2 as YYDKDF (reference sequence). With V trimmed by 8 bases and J by 6 bases, 11 bases remained unmatched. The CDR3 has 15 amino acids. This table comes from immunoSEQ multiplex PCR, and its TCRdb copy is limited to in-frame clones, with some not included. The sample includes about 230,000 clones, approximately 84% of them seen just once. The origin of this receptor is a woman of 80 years or more with acute or convalescent COVID-19. The rearrangement uses TRBV15 and TRBJ2-1, with TRBD2 matching 9 bases. The sample comprised peripheral blood. The CDR3 sequence: CATGALAGGRNEQFF. The CDR3 region has the DNA TGTGCCACCGGCGCGCTGGCGGGAGGGCGCAATGAGCAGTTCTTC.